The text below deals with one T cell receptor beta chain. These data come from a study of blood T cell repertoires in COVID-19. The repertoire was sequenced with immunoSEQ multiplex PCR; TCRdb's copy has only in-frame clones and lacks some. The sample contains approximately 300,000 clones, 75% to 90% of which appear only once. The TCR comes from a woman under 40 who had been exposed to COVID-19. Material for sequencing was PBMCs or T cells enriched from blood (not recorded which).

CDR3 DNA sequence: TGTGCCAGCAGCGCCGGACTAGCGGGGGGGCCCACTAGCACAGATACGCAGTATTTT. It encodes CASSAGLAGGPTSTDTQYF. The chain recombines TRBV13 with TRBJ2-3; 15 bases line up with TRBD2. CDR3 size: 19 residues. CDR1 PRHDT and CDR2 FYEKMQ come from the germline V gene (reference sequence). With 5 bases clipped from V and 0 bases from J, the junction kept 9 bases outside the gene matches.